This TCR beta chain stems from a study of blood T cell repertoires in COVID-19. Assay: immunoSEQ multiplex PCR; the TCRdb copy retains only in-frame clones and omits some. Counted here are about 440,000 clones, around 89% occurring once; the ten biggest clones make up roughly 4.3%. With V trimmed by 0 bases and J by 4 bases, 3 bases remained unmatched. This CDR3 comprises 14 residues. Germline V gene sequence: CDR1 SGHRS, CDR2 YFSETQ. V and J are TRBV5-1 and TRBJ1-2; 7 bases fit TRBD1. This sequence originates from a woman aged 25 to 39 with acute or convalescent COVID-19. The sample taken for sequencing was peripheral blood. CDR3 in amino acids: CASSLEWTGYGYTF. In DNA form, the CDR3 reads TGCGCCAGCAGCTTGGAATGGACAGGCTATGGCTACACCTTC.